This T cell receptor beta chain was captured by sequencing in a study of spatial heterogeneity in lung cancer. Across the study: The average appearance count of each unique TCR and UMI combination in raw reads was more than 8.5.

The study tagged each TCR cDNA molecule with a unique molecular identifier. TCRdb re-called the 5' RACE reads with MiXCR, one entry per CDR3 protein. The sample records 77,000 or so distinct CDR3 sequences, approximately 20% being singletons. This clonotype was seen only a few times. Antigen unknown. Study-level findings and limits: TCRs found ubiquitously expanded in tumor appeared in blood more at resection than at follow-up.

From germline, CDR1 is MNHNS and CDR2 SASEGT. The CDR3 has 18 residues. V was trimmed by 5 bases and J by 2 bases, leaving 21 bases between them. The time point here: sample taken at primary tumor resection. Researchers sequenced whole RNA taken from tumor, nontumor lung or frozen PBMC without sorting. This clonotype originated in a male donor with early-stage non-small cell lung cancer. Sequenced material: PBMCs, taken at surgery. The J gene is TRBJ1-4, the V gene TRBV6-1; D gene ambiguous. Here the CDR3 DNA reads TGTGCCAGCAGTTTCTTCCCTACCATAGTAGGGACTAATGAAAAACTGTTTTTT. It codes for CASSFFPTIVGTNEKLFF.